This entry features one T cell receptor beta chain sequence. This specimen belongs to a study of blood T cell repertoires in COVID-19. Study at large: Sources were T cells, B-cell-depleted T cells, or PBMCs; the material itself was cDNA or gDNA.

Trimming cost V 6 bases and J 4 bases; bases outside gene matches: 2. This CDR3 contains 14 residues. From germline, CDR1 is LNHNV and CDR2 YYDKDF (reference sequence). Original data processing: Amplification from reference gene primers served as the basis for estimated nucleated cell counts. Repertoires were generated with immunoSEQ multiplex PCR, while TCRdb's copy carries only in-frame clones and drops some. V, J and clone size derive from that table, while D and trimming were established from the DNA sequence. The table lists fewer than 80,000 clones, roughly four fifths of them singletons. The sequenced sample was peripheral blood. The TCR sequence derives from a woman of 80 years or more with acute or convalescent COVID-19. V gene TRBV15 combines with J gene TRBJ2-1, with 11 bases aligning to TRBD2. The CDR3 sequence is CATRGTSGYNEQFF. The CDR3 DNA sequence: TGTGCCACCAGGGGGACTAGCGGATACAATGAGCAGTTCTTC. Full variable domain (outside the CDR3, taken from reference TRBV15 and TRBJ2-1): DAMVIQNPRYQVTQFGKPVTLSCSQTLNHNVMYWYQQKSSQAPKLLFHYYDKDFNNEADTPDNFQSRRPNTSFCFLDIRSPGLGDTAMYLCATRGTSGYNEQFFGPGTRLTVL.